This TCR beta chain was obtained from a study of shared clonotypes between healthy human individuals. Notes on the study in general: Expectations were that clonotype sharing among donors would be affected by sequencing depth. Four donors shared about 4.5% of their naive CD4 clonotypes. Non-shared clonotypes were found to have lower generation probabilities than the clonotypes that were shared by all four of the sorted-subset donors.

Method: immunoSEQ multiplex PCR; TCRdb's copy keeps in-frame clones and lacks some. The repertoire has 1.4 million or so clones, approximately 98.5% of them found once; the top ten carry about 0.4%. Trimming left V 3 bases short and J 1 base short, with 19 bases between. The CDR3 consists of 18 residues. Per the germline V gene, CDR1 is LNHDA and CDR2 is SQIVND (reference sequence). Donors were Caucasian adults residing in Nashville, Tennessee, USA. Worth noting for this clone: No antigen is known for it.

The clonotype comes from a young man in good health. The chain uses TRBV19 and TRBJ1-5; D call uncertain. The sample comprised naive CD4+ T cells sorted from blood. Subset reported: CD45RA+ positively selected. The CDR3 sequence is CASSISATWGLSNQPQHF. The DNA of the CDR3 is TGTGCCAGTAGTATTTCGGCGACTTGGGGTCTAAGCAATCAGCCCCAGCATTTT.